This T cell receptor (beta chain) was retrieved from a study of Tregs in tolerant kidney transplant recipients. In the study overall: Sorting of CD4+CD25+CD127- cells followed approximately 3-day belatacept mixed lymphocyte reactions, sometimes with roughly five-day graft donor restimulation. Sorting used antibodies to exclude donor cells. Points from the study as a whole: Biological reproducibility was not directly addressed, but technical replication error appeared minimal. Few patients were studied, so findings need validation in larger groups.

Some clones are missing from TCRdb's copy, which holds only in-frame ones; the method was immunoSEQ multiplex PCR. This table has 2,500 to 3,500 clones, about two fifths appearing once. This clone is judged medium-sized. Its target is not known. The receptor was isolated from a human donor in good health. What was sequenced was Tregs from blood cultured with allogeneic cells.

As DNA, the CDR3 is TGTGCCAGCACCCCACGTCATGAGCAGTTCTTC. This translates into CASTPRHEQFF. The V and J genes are TRBV11-2 and TRBJ2-1; the D is unclear. V was trimmed by 7 bases and J by 8 bases, leaving 9 bases between them. The V gene's germline CDR1 is SGHAT and CDR2 FQNNGV. The CDR3 totals 11 residues.